The rows below give T cell receptor beta chains drawn from one sample of a study of blood T cell repertoires in COVID-19. The method was immunoSEQ multiplex PCR; TCRdb's version includes in-frame clones alone and lacks a portion of them. The sample contains roughly 180,000 clones, 90% to 95% of which appear only once. The sequencing sample was made of peripheral blood. These receptors came from a man aged 25-40 years with COVID-19, enrolled during active disease. Both conserved end residues are part of each CDR3. A D gene is named only where the DNA matches it firmly. Only some rows state a clone size, as once, few, many or a class for expanded clones.

cdr3_nt	cdr3_aa	j_call	cdr3_length	v_call	d_call	clone_size
TGTGCCAGCAGCTTGAGCTCCTGGGGGGAACTGTTTTTT	CASSLSSWGELFF	TRBJ1-4	13	TRBV5-6	-	-
TGTGCCAGCTCACCACCGGGCGGCGGGGTCGAATACGAGCAGTACTTC	CASSPPGGGVEYEQYF	TRBJ2-7	16	TRBV18	-	-
TGTGCCAGCAGCGTGAGGGTTAGCGATCAGCAGTATTTT	CASSVRVSDQQYF	TRBJ2-3	13	TRBV9	-	-
TGTGCCAGCAGCTTGTGGGGGACAGGGTCCAACGAGCAGTACTTC	CASSLWGTGSNEQYF	TRBJ2-7	15	TRBV5-4	TRBD1	-
TGTGCCAGCAGCTCCCCGGGACACAACACTGAAGCTTTCTTT	CASSSPGHNTEAFF	TRBJ1-1	14	TRBV3-1/TRBV3-2	-	-
TGTGCCTGGAGTTACGGGACAGGGCAAGAGACCCAGTACTTC	CAWSYGTGQETQYF	TRBJ2-5	14	TRBV30	TRBD1	-
TGTGCCAGCTCAGCTTTCGGCGGCAGTCTGCGAAACACCATATATTTT	CASSAFGGSLRNTIYF	TRBJ1-3	16	TRBV18	-	-
TGTGCCAGCAGCGTAGATTCCGGAGGGCAGCCCCAGCATTTT	CASSVDSGGQPQHF	TRBJ1-5	14	TRBV9	-	-
TGTGCCAGCAGCCCTCTGCCCAGGGGCAGCTCCTACGAGCAGTACTTC	CASSPLPRGSSYEQYF	TRBJ2-7	16	TRBV7-9	-	-
TGTGCCAGCAGCCAAGGCGTATACTCTGGAAACACCATATATTTT	CASSQGVYSGNTIYF	TRBJ1-3	15	TRBV3-1/TRBV3-2	-	-
TGTGCCAGCAGGGCGGACAGGGGAGCCACTGAAGCTTTCTTT	CASRADRGATEAFF	TRBJ1-1	14	TRBV6-5	TRBD1	-
TGCACCAGCAGCCAAGGGACTAGCGGGGGGGGAAGCTCCTACGAGCAGTACTTC	CTSSQGTSGGGSSYEQYF	TRBJ2-7	18	TRBV1	-	-
TGTGCCAGCCGGACAGGAGACTATGGCTACACCTTC	CASRTGDYGYTF	TRBJ1-2	12	TRBV19	TRBD1	-
TGTGCCAGCAGTTATGGGACAGGGGAGGCCGAGCAGTACTTC	CASSYGTGEAEQYF	TRBJ2-7	14	TRBV25-1	TRBD1	-
TGTGCCAGCAACACAGGGATCCAAGAGACCCAGTACTTC	CASNTGIQETQYF	TRBJ2-5	13	TRBV6-5	-	-
TGCGCCAGCAGCTCGGGTACACCGAACACCGGGGAGCTGTTTTTT	CASSSGTPNTGELFF	TRBJ2-2	15	TRBV5-1	-	-
TGTGCCAGCACCGACTGGGGAGCGAACACTGAAGCTTTCTTT	CASTDWGANTEAFF	TRBJ1-1	14	TRBV7-9	-	once
TGCGCCAGCAGGACGGACAGGGCTGGAAACACCATATATTTT	CASRTDRAGNTIYF	TRBJ1-3	14	TRBV5-1	TRBD1	-
TGTGCCAGCGGGAGACAGGTGTGGATTGACACTGAAGCTTTCTTT	CASGRQVWIDTEAFF	TRBJ1-1	15	TRBV2	-	-
TGTGCCAGCAGCGTAGATGTGCAGGGTTGGGGGGGCCTCCACTTT	CASSVDVQGWGGLHF	TRBJ1-6	15	TRBV9	-	-
TGTGCCTGGAGTGCCGGGAACTATGGCTACACCTTC	CAWSAGNYGYTF	TRBJ1-2	12	TRBV30	-	few
TGTGCCAGCAGCCCGGACCGGAGGAAGAACACTGAAGCTTTCTTT	CASSPDRRKNTEAFF	TRBJ1-1	15	TRBV3-1/TRBV3-2	-	-
TGTGCCAGCAGTCGGGACAGCCCTCCGGGTACGCAGTATTTT	CASSRDSPPGTQYF	TRBJ2-3	14	TRBV6-4	TRBD1	-
TGTGCCAGCGGGTTAGCGGGGGGGCCATATGCAGATACGCAGTATTTT	CASGLAGGPYADTQYF	TRBJ2-3	16	TRBV9	TRBD2	-
TGTGCCAGCAGCGTAGTTCCGGAGCAGCCCCAGCATTTT	CASSVVPEQPQHF	TRBJ1-5	13	TRBV9	-	once
TGTGCCAGTAGTCAGGGGCTAGATGGCTACACCTTC	CASSQGLDGYTF	TRBJ1-2	12	TRBV19	-	once
TGCGCCAGCAGCTCAAAGGAGGGTGGGGATGGCTACACCTTC	CASSSKEGGDGYTF	TRBJ1-2	14	TRBV5-1	-	once
TGTGCCAGCAGAGCACCGACAACGGGACACCCTGGGTACGAGCAGTACTTC	CASRAPTTGHPGYEQYF	TRBJ2-7	17	TRBV2	-	-
TGCGCCAGCAGCCAAGGGCTAGCGGGAGCTTACCAAGAGACCCAGTACTTC	CASSQGLAGAYQETQYF	TRBJ2-5	17	TRBV4-1	TRBD2	-
TGCGCCAGCAGTGAGGTGGCGGTGAACACCGGGGAGCTGTTTTTT	CASSEVAVNTGELFF	TRBJ2-2	15	TRBV10-2	-	-
TGTGCCAGCAGTTATTCCCGGGACATCTTATACGAGCAGTACTTC	CASSYSRDILYEQYF	TRBJ2-7	15	TRBV6-5	-	-
TGCGCCAGCAGGACTAGCGGGGCCAAAAACATTCAGTACTTC	CASRTSGAKNIQYF	TRBJ2-4	14	TRBV5-1	TRBD2	-
TGCAGCGCGGGACAGGGAGACACTGAAGCTTTCTTT	CSAGQGDTEAFF	TRBJ1-1	12	TRBV29-1	TRBD1	-
TGTGCCAGCAGTGTGGGAGCGGGTTCCTACAATGAGCAGTTCTTC	CASSVGAGSYNEQFF	TRBJ2-1	15	TRBV6-4	-	few
TGTGCCAGCAGTCGAACAGGGGCAGGGTCCTATAATTCACCCCTCCACTTT	CASSRTGAGSYNSPLHF	TRBJ1-6	17	TRBV2	TRBD1	-
TGTGCTAGTGGTTTGACCAAGGACAAGCACGGGGAGCTGTTTTTT	CASGLTKDKHGELFF	TRBJ2-2	15	TRBV12-5	-	-
TGTGCCAGCAGTGAGTCGACGGGGGCTGGAAACACCATATATTTT	CASSESTGAGNTIYF	TRBJ1-3	15	TRBV25-1	-	-
TGTGCCTCCGAACCCTTCCGAGGGTTCTATGGCTACACCTTC	CASEPFRGFYGYTF	TRBJ1-2	14	TRBV30	-	-
TGTGCCAGCAGCCCCCGGGGAGACGGGGAGCTGTTTTTT	CASSPRGDGELFF	TRBJ2-2	13	TRBV12-3/TRBV12-4	-	-
TGTGCCAGCAGCCCTACAGGGCTTAGCACAGATACGCAGTATTTT	CASSPTGLSTDTQYF	TRBJ2-3	15	TRBV5-4	-	-
TGTGCCAGCAGCTACGGGGGGAATCAGCCCCAGCATTTT	CASSYGGNQPQHF	TRBJ1-5	13	TRBV7-6	-	-
TGCGCCAGCAGCCAAGATCAGAAGGGGGCAACTGAAGCTTTCTTT	CASSQDQKGATEAFF	TRBJ1-1	15	TRBV4-1	TRBD1	once
TGCAGCGTCGCCCATAGCGGGGGGGCGAACTACGAGCAGTACTTC	CSVAHSGGANYEQYF	TRBJ2-7	15	TRBV29-1	TRBD2	-
TGTGCCAGCAGTTTCGTCAGGAACACTGAAGCTTTCTTT	CASSFVRNTEAFF	TRBJ1-1	13	TRBV27	-	-
TGTGCCACCAGCGCCCCCGGCGGGCAGGATGAGACCCAGTACTTC	CATSAPGGQDETQYF	TRBJ2-5	15	TRBV15	-	-
TGTGCCAGTAGTTCACCCCCTGGGACAGTCAATCAGCCCCAGCATTTT	CASSSPPGTVNQPQHF	TRBJ1-5	16	TRBV19	TRBD1	-
TGTGCCAGCGGGCAGGGCAACGGCTACACCTTC	CASGQGNGYTF	TRBJ1-2	11	TRBV5-6	-	-
TGCGCCAGCAGCCTAGGACAGGGAGGGGTAGACGAGCAGTACTTC	CASSLGQGGVDEQYF	TRBJ2-7	15	TRBV5-1	-	-
TGTGCCAGCAGTGAACCGGGGGGAGGAATCAATGAGCAGTTCTTC	CASSEPGGGINEQFF	TRBJ2-1	15	TRBV6-1	TRBD2	once
TGTGCCAGCAGCGGAGACAGGGGGCGGGGGACTGAAGCTTTCTTT	CASSGDRGRGTEAFF	TRBJ1-1	15	TRBV5-4	TRBD1	once
TGTGCCACCAGCAGAGACAGGGGTCGTGAAAAACTGTTTTTT	CATSRDRGREKLFF	TRBJ1-4	14	TRBV15	-	-
TGTGCCAGCAGTGACATTCGAGACGGAGACTACGAGCAGTACTTC	CASSDIRDGDYEQYF	TRBJ2-7	15	TRBV2	-	-
TGTGCCAGCTCGGGCGACTACAATGAGCAGTTCTTC	CASSGDYNEQFF	TRBJ2-1	12	TRBV18	-	-
TGTGCCAGCAGCCCCTCCTCGGTCGGTTCAGGAAACACCATATATTTT	CASSPSSVGSGNTIYF	TRBJ1-3	16	TRBV5-4	-	-
TGCGCCAGCTCCGGGGAGGAACAGCCCCAGCATTTT	CASSGEEQPQHF	TRBJ1-5	12	TRBV5-1	-	-
TGCAGCGCAGAGGACAGGGACGTTTACAATGAGCAGTTCTTC	CSAEDRDVYNEQFF	TRBJ2-1	14	TRBV29-1	TRBD1	-